One and the same sample provided the 31 T cell receptor beta chains below, sequenced in a study of T-cell reconstitution after alpha-beta-depleted transplantation in children. Molecular barcoding with unique molecular identifiers was used for the TCRbeta library. TCRdb re-analysed the PCR reads in MiXCR, keeping a single row per CDR3 protein. The sample comprises 200,000 to 250,000 distinct CDR3 sequences, 9.7% of which are singletons, and 5.1% rests with the top ten. The material sequenced was PBMCs from the stem cell graft donor, taken from the stem cell graft. These receptors came from a human donor who donated a stem cell graft to a child with SCID.

This clonotype occurred many times. The chain carries TRBV7-8 and TRBJ2-3; 13 positions agree with TRBD2. The CDR3 has 19 residues. Germline V CDR1 and CDR2: SGHVS, FQNEAQ. V was pared by 5 bases and J by 0 bases, with 11 bases of the junction left unmatched. DNA of the CDR3: TGTGCCAGCAGCCCAGGACTAGCGGGGGTTTCTCCCAGCACAGATACGCAGTATTTT. It encodes CASSPGLAGVSPSTDTQYF.

Many counts were recorded for this clonotype. This chain links TRBV10-3 with TRBJ2-2, with a tentative D call TRBD1 (5 bases). Trimming shortened V by 6 bases and J by 1 base, and 15 bases separated the two germline ends. CDR1 and CDR2 from the germline V gene are ENHRY and SYGVKD. The CDR3 has 16 amino acids. The CDR3 region has the DNA TGTGCCATCAGGACAGCTAGTCAAGTGAACACCGGGGAGCTGTTTTTT. It translates to CAIRTASQVNTGELFF.

Details on this clonotype: This may be a read error, as it is one base from a much larger clone. V usage is TRBV10-3 and J usage is TRBJ2-5; 13 bases match TRBD2. The CDR3 spans 16 residues. Per the germline V gene, CDR1 is ENHRY and CDR2 is SYGVKD. DNA of the CDR3: TGTGCCATCATTGAGTCTACTAGCGGGGGGGGAGAGACCCAGTACTTC. Translated: CAIIESTSGGGETQYF.

This clonotype was seen at least ten times. The V gene is TRBV6-2 or TRBV6-3, the J gene TRBJ1-1; no clear D. CDR3 length: 16 residues. Trimming left V 2 bases short and J 2 bases short, with 15 bases between. In germline, CDR1 is MNHEY, CDR2 SVGEGT. The CDR3 loop reads CASSYTGLPGNTEAFF. The CDR3 region has the DNA TGTGCCAGCAGTTACACCGGACTCCCAGGAAACACTGAAGCTTTCTTT.

This clonotype appeared many times. V gene TRBV20-1 combines with J gene TRBJ1-5; D not certain. V dropped 2 bases and J dropped 0 bases, with 8 bases sitting between them. The CDR3 runs to 14 residues. Germline values: CDR1 DFQATT, CDR2 SNEGSKA (reference sequence). The CDR3 is CSARTLNSNQPQHF. The CDR3 bases are TGCAGTGCTAGAACTCTTAATAGCAATCAGCCCCAGCATTTT.

This clonotype was seen repeatedly, ten times or more. The J gene is TRBJ2-2, the V gene TRBV7-9; D is unresolved. V was shortened by 3 bases and J by 6 bases, with 5 bases between the two germline ends. The CDR3 length is 12 residues. CDR1 is SEHNR and CDR2 is FQNEAQ in the germline V gene (reference sequence). CDR3 coding DNA: TGTGCCAGCAGCTTTTATCCCGGGGAGCTGTTTTTT. Its protein is CASSFYPGELFF.

This clonotype has ten or more counts. The chain recombines TRBV6-1 with TRBJ1-2; tentatively, D is TRBD1 (5 bases). This CDR3 region has 13 residues. Per the germline V gene, CDR1 is MNHNS and CDR2 is SASEGT. V was cut by 5 bases and J by 8 bases, with 15 bases left in between. Written as DNA, the CDR3 is TGTGCCAGCAGTCCCCCGGGGGAGAGGGGCTACACCTTC. Translation gives CASSPPGERGYTF.

In this sample, this clonotype turned up many times. The V and J genes are TRBV12-3 or TRBV12-4 and TRBJ1-2, with 11 bases that match TRBD1. CDR3 length: 14 amino acids. V was clipped by 5 bases and J by 8 bases; unmatched bases: 7. Here the CDR3 DNA reads TGTGCCAGCAGTCGAAGGACAGGGGGCGTCGGCTACACCTTC. It is translated as CASSRRTGGVGYTF.

This clonotype was detected ten times or more. V is TRBV3-1 and J is TRBJ2-5; perhaps TRBD1 as D (5 bases). This CDR3 spans 14 amino acids. Germline CDR1 reads LGHDT; CDR2 reads YNNKEL (reference sequence). V was clipped by 4 bases and J by 1 base, with 10 bases between them. The CDR3 here is CASSPAQAQETQYF. The CDR3 DNA is TGTGCCAGCAGCCCGGCACAGGCCCAAGAGACCCAGTACTTC.

The table lists this clonotype with many counts. The rearrangement links TRBV3-1 to TRBJ1-2, with 8 bases lining up with TRBD1. The CDR3 is 16 amino acids. J was trimmed by 3 bases and V by 0 bases; bases with no gene match: 6. Germline V gene sequence: CDR1 LGHDT, CDR2 YNNKEL (reference sequence). CDR3 DNA: TGTGCCAGCAGCCAAGATCCAGGGGGCGTATACTATGGCTACACCTTC. The encoded protein is CASSQDPGGVYYGYTF.

This clonotype came up a few times. The chain joins TRBV20-1 to TRBJ2-6; D is uncertain. Trimming removed 0 bases at V and 0 bases at J, with 6 bases between. This CDR3 comprises 15 residues. CDR1 DFQATT and CDR2 SNEGSKA come from the germline V gene (reference sequence). The CDR3 loop reads CSAREAGSGANVLTF. The DNA of the CDR3 is TGCAGTGCTAGAGAGGCAGGCTCTGGGGCCAACGTCCTGACTTTC.

This clonotype has only a few counts. The chain employs TRBV11-2 and TRBJ1-2; D unresolved. Looked up from germline, CDR1 is SGHAT and CDR2 is FQNNGV. This CDR3 comprises 16 residues. V lost 5 bases and J 5 bases, leaving 21 bases between the germline ends. This CDR3 reads CASSPETPPVDYGYTF. As DNA, the CDR3 is TGTGCCAGCAGCCCAGAGACCCCCCCTGTGGATTATGGCTACACCTTC.

This clonotype has a count of ten or more. V is TRBV25-1 and J is TRBJ2-3; D tentatively fits TRBD1 or TRBD2 (6 bases each). The CDR3 length is 14 residues. CDR1 is MGHDK, CDR2 SYGVNS, per germline. Trimming cost V 8 bases and J 3 bases, with 15 bases left between them. The CDR3 nucleotides read TGTGCCAGCGGACTGACAGGAGGGACAGATACGCAGTATTTT. It translates to CASGLTGGTDTQYF.

The sample holds a few counts of this clonotype. The chain uses TRBV7-2 and TRBJ2-3; 8 positions agree with TRBD2. The CDR3 contains 14 residues. Per germline, CDR1 SGHTA and CDR2 FQGNSA. The ends lost 4 bases at V and 4 bases at J; junction bases unmatched: 4. The CDR3 nucleotides read TGTGCCAGCAGCTCGGGGGGGTTTGCAGATACGCAGTATTTT. This encodes CASSSGGFADTQYF.

The V call is TRBV5-1, the J call TRBJ2-3; 15 positions match TRBD2. Germline CDR1 and CDR2: SGHRS and YFSETQ. Germline trimming cut 2 bases from V and 0 bases from J; bases unmatched to any gene: 4. There are 18 residues in the CDR3. The CDR3 spells CASSFWGTSGGSTDTQYF. The CDR3 nucleotides are TGCGCCAGCAGCTTTTGGGGGACTAGCGGGGGGAGCACAGATACGCAGTATTTT.

This clonotype was seen repeatedly, ten times or more. This chain links TRBV5-1 with TRBJ1-2, with a weak D call TRBD1 (5 bases). The V end was cut by 4 bases, the J end by 3 bases, with 13 bases between. Germline V gene lookup returns CDR1 SGHRS and CDR2 YFSETQ. The CDR3 totals 14 residues. This CDR3 is CASSGGDRYYGYTF. The CDR3 DNA reads as TGCGCCAGCAGCGGCGGGGACCGGTACTATGGCTACACCTTC.

This clonotype was seen many times. This chain joins TRBV7-2 and TRBJ2-7; D is unresolved. V lost 1 base to trimming and J lost 2 bases, with 6 bases between them. CDR3 size: 13 residues. Germline loops: CDR1 SGHTA, CDR2 FQGNSA. CDR3 coding DNA: TGTGCCAGCAGCTTAGGAAGGCCCTACGAGCAGTACTTC. Protein sequence: CASSLGRPYEQYF.

This clonotype was counted many times. The chain couples TRBV28 to TRBJ2-1; perhaps TRBD1 as D (6 bases). Looked up from germline, CDR1 is MDHEN and CDR2 is SYDVKM. CDR3 length equals 15 residues. Deletions cut 5 bases from V and 15 bases from J, with 26 bases between. CDR3 sequence reads: CASSTPGSAGEAVFF. In DNA, the CDR3 is TGTGCCAGCAGTACCCCCGGATCGGCAGGGGAAGCGGTGTTCTTC.

This clonotype was seen many times. J is TRBJ2-5 and V is TRBV5-1; possible D gene TRBD1, 5 bases. CDR3 length: 13 residues. The germline gives CDR1 SGHRS, CDR2 YFSETQ. The germline V and J ends were trimmed by 4 bases and 4 bases, with 11 bases remaining between them. The CDR3 here is CASSPQGSETQYF. DNA of the CDR3: TGCGCCAGCAGCCCGCAGGGTTCAGAGACCCAGTACTTC.

This clonotype was seen a few times. The rearrangement uses TRBV5-5 and TRBJ1-2, with D possibly TRBD1 on 5 matching bases. Germline V CDR1 and CDR2: SGHKS, YYEKEE (reference sequence). V was pared by 2 bases and J by 7 bases, with 18 bases between. The CDR3 runs to 15 residues. CDR3 sequence: CASSLTGTGMRGYTF. The CDR3 bases are TGTGCCAGCAGCTTAACCGGGACGGGGATGCGTGGCTACACCTTC.

The sample holds many counts of this clonotype. The CDR3 region has the DNA TGTGCCACCAGTGATTTGAGGAGCCATCAGCCCCAGCATTTT. Translation gives CATSDLRSHQPQHF. The gene calls are TRBV24-1 and TRBJ1-5; no definite D call. CDR1 and CDR2 (germline): KGHDR, SFDVKD. V dropped 0 bases and J dropped 5 bases, with 7 bases sitting between them. The CDR3 has 14 amino acids.

Many counts were recorded for this clonotype. The V gene is TRBV12-3 or TRBV12-4, the J gene TRBJ2-7; 7 bases map to TRBD2. V shed 1 base, J shed 3 bases, and the junction held 3 bases outside the gene matches. This CDR3 has 14 residues. The CDR3 DNA is TGTGCCAGCAGTTTAGGCGGGAGAAGCTACGAGCAGTACTTC. Amino acid sequence: CASSLGGRSYEQYF.

This clonotype has a count of ten or more. V is TRBV30 and J is TRBJ2-3; D remains ambiguous. The CDR3 has 11 amino acids. Trimming took 1 base from V and 6 from J, leaving 5 bases between them. Germline CDR1 GTSNPN, CDR2 SVGIG (reference sequence). This CDR3 is CAWSGGDTQYF. Written as DNA, the CDR3 is TGTGCCTGGAGTGGTGGGGATACGCAGTATTTT.

This clonotype occurred many times. The V call is TRBV7-2, the J call TRBJ1-2; D perhaps matches TRBD1 (5 bases). V was trimmed by 2 bases and J by 3 bases, leaving 13 bases between them. Germline V CDR1 and CDR2: SGHTA, FQGNSA. The CDR3 totals 15 residues. As DNA, the CDR3 is TGTGCCAGCAGCTTATGGGGACCTTCGGACTATGGCTACACCTTC. This gives the protein CASSLWGPSDYGYTF.

This clonotype was found many times. This chain uses TRBV7-2 with TRBJ2-7; D unclear. Trimming took 3 bases from V and 3 from J, leaving 9 bases between them. This CDR3 comprises 13 residues. In germline, CDR1 is SGHTA, CDR2 FQGNSA. The CDR3 region is CASSFTVDYEQYF. The CDR3 DNA reads as TGTGCCAGCAGCTTTACAGTAGACTACGAGCAGTACTTC.

The table lists this clonotype with many counts. This rearrangement joins TRBV11-2 to TRBJ2-1, with D possibly TRBD2 on 6 matching bases. V was cut by 3 bases and J by 14 bases, with 14 bases left in between. Per the germline V gene, CDR1 is SGHAT and CDR2 is FQNNGV. The CDR3 is made up of 12 amino acids. This CDR3 is CASSLSQTRKFF. In nucleotides, the CDR3 is TGTGCCAGCAGCTTGTCCCAGACTAGGAAGTTCTTC.

The rearrangement joins TRBV20-1 to TRBJ1-2; no clear D. This CDR3 region has 12 residues. V was cut by 3 bases and J by 4 bases, with 9 bases left in between. CDR1 is DFQATT, CDR2 SNEGSKA, per germline (reference sequence). The CDR3 bases are TGCAGTGCTAGCGAGACGACCTATGGCTACACCTTC. Translated, it gives CSASETTYGYTF.

Comment on this clonotype: Compared with germline, one end of the junction differs, possibly owing to a read error. The V gene is TRBV3-1, the J gene TRBJ1-1, with D unclear. Per germline, CDR1 LGHDT and CDR2 YNNKEL (reference sequence). The CDR3 extends over 18 amino acids. CDR3 amino acids: CACSLGIGGSPERTEAFF. In nucleotides, the CDR3 is TGTGCCTGCAGTTTGGGTATTGGCGGCAGCCCGGAGAGGACTGAAGCTTTCTTT. Looking up the rest from reference TRBV3-1 and TRBJ1-1 gives the full variable domain: DTAVSQTPKYLVTQMGNDKSIKCEQNLGHDTMYWYKQDSKKFLKIMFSYNNKELIINETVPNRFSPKSPDKAHLNLHINSLELGDSAVYFCACSLGIGGSPERTEAFFGQGTRLTVV.

The chain is built from TRBV5-1 and TRBJ1-1; 8 positions match TRBD1. The V and J ends lost 4 bases and 5 bases, in that order; junction bases with no gene match: 10. Germline CDR1 SGHRS, CDR2 YFSETQ. CDR3 length equals 15 residues. The CDR3 DNA sequence: TGCGCCAGCAGCCTCAGGACAGGGTGGGGGACTGAAGCTTTCTTT. This translates into CASSLRTGWGTEAFF. Based on the CDR3 plus reference TRBV5-1 and TRBJ1-1, the full variable domain is KAGVTQTPRYLIKTRGQQVTLSCSPISGHRSVSWYQQTPGQGLQFLFEYFSETQRNKGNFPGRFSGRQFSNSRSEMNVSTLELGDSALYLCASSLRTGWGTEAFFGQGTRLTVV.

This clonotype was counted ten times or more. The chain combines TRBV5-1 with TRBJ2-3, with 8 bases lining up with TRBD2. The CDR3 covers 15 residues. Germline trimming cut 0 bases from V and 3 bases from J; bases unmatched to any gene: 3. CDR1 and CDR2 from the germline V gene are SGHRS and YFSETQ. The CDR3 DNA follows: TGCGCCAGCAGCTTGGACGGGACTAGGACAGATACGCAGTATTTT. It codes for CASSLDGTRTDTQYF.

This clonotype came up many times. The rearrangement uses TRBV6-2 or TRBV6-3 and TRBJ1-2; D gene ambiguous. Germline V gives CDR1 MNHEY, CDR2 SVGEGT. The CDR3 is made up of 12 amino acids. Trimming took off 8 bases at V and 8 bases at J, with 15 bases between the two ends. CDR3 DNA: TGTGCCAGCTCAGAGGTCGGCAGAGGCTACACCTTC. Its protein is CASSEVGRGYTF.